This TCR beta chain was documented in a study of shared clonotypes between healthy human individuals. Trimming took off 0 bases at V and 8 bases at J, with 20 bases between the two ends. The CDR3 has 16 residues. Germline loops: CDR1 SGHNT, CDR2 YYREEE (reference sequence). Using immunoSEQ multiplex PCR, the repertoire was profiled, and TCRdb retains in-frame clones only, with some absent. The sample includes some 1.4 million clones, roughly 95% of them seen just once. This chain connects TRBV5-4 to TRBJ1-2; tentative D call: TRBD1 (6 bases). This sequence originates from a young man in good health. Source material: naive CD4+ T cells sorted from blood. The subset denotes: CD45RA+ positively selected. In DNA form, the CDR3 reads TGTGCCAGCAGCTTGGCTTCCGGGGGCAGATTTTCCGGCTACACCTTC. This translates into CASSLASGGRFSGYTF.